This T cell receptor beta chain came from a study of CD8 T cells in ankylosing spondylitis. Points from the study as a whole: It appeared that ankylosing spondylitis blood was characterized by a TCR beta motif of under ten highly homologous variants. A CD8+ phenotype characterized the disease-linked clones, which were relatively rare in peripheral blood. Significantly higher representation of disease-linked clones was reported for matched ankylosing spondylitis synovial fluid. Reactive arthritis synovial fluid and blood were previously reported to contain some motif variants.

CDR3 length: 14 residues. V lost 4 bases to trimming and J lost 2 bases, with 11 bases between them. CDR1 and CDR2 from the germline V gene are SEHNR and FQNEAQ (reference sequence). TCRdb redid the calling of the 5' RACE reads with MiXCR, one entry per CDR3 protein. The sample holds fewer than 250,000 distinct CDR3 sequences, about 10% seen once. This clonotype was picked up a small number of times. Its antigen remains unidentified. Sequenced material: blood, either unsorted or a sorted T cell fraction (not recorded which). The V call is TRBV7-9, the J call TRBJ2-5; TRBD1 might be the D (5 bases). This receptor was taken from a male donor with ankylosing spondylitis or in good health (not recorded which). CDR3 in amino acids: CASSSTEIQETQYF. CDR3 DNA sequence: TGTGCCAGCAGCTCGACAGAGATACAAGAGACCCAGTACTTC.